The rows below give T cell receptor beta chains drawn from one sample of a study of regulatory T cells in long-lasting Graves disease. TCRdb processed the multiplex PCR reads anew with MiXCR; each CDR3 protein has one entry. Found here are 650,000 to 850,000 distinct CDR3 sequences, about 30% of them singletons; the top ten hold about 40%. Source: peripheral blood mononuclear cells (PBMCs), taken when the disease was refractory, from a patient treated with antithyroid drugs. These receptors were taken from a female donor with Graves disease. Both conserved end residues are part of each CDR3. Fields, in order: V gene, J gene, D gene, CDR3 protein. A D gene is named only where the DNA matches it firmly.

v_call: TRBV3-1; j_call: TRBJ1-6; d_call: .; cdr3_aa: CASSPTSRNTVSPLHF
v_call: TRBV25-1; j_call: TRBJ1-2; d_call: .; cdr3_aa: CASSETTVGANYGYTF
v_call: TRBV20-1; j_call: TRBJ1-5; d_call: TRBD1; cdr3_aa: CSAIRTGNSNQPQHF
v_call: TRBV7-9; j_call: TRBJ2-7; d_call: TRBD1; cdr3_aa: CASRWDRADLSYEQYF
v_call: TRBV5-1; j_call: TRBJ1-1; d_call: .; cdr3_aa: CASSLNALSSEAFF
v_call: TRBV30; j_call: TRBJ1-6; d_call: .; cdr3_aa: CAWSVRDYYNSPLHF
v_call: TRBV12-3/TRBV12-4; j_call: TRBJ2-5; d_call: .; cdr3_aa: CASRPDSETQYF
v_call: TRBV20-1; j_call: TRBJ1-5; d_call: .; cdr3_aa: CSAIGRVDQPQHF
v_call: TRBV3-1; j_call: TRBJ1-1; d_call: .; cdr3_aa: CASSQLLRGRGLDTEAFF
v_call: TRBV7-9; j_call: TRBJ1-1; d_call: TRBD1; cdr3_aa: CASSQDRGLSEAFF
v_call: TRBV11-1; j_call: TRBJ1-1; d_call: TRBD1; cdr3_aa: CASSKDRVNTEAFF
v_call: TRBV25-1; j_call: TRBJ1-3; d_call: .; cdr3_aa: CASSATGFGNTIYF
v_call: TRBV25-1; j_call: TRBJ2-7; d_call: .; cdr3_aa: CASSEWGGGDEQYF
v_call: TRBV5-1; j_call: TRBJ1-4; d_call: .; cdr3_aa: CASSTDRLSNEKLFF
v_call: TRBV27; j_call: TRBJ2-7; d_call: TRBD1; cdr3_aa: CASSFRTGAQGEQYF
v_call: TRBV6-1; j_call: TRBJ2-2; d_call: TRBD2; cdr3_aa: CASKLAIRTGELFF
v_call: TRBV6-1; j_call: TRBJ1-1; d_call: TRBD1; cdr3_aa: CAIRQGLNTEAFF
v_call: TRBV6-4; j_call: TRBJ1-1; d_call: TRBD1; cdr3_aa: CASSDSAGGREAFF
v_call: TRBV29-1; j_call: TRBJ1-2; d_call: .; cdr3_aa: CSVEKGDYGYTF
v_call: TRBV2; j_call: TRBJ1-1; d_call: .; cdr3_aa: CASSEHFGMNTEAFF
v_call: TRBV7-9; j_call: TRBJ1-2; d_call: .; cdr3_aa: CASSLVGRNGYTF
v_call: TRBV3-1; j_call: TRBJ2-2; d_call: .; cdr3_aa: CASSQTLLTGELFF
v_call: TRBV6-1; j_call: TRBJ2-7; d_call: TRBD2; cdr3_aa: CASSEMTSGPYEQYF
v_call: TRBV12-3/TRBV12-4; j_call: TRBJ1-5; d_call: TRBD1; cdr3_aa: CASSFDRGDQHF
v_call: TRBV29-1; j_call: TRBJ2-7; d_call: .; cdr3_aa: CSVRRQAYEQYF
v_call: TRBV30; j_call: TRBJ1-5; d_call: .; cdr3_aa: CAWSAFRDGSNQPQHF
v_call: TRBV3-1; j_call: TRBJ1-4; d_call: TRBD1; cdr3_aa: CASSTRDRIHEKLFF
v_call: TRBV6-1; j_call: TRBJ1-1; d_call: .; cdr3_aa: CASSEGKLGRNEAFF
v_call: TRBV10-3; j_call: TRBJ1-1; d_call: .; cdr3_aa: CAISELGANTEAFF
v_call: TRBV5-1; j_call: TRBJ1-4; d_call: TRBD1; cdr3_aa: CASSLQGQGGEKLFF
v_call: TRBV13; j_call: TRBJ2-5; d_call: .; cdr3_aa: CASRKLTDKTQYF
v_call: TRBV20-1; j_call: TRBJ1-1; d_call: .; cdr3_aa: CSALEQTNTEAFF
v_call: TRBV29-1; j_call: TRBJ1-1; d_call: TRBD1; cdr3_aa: CSTDRVWTEAFF
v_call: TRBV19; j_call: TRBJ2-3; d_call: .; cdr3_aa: CASSDGPLGGGPDTQYF
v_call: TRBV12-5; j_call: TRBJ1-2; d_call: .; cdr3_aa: CASGLDQRRYGYTF
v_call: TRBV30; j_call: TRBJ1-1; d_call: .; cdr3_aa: CAWRLELGAFF
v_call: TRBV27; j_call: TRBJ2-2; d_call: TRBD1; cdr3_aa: CASGMGQENTGELFF
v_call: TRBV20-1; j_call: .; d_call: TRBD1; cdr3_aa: CSARRDSWEQFF
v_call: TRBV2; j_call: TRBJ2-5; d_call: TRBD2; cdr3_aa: CASRLAGGGEETQYF
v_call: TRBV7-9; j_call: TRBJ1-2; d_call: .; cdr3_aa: CASRGHGENGYTF
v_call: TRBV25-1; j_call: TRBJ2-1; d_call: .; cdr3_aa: CASSRGRERNEQFF
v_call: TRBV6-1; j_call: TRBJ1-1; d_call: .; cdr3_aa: CASSEAGINTEAFF
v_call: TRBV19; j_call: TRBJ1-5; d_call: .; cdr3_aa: CASSIPTERSNQPQHF
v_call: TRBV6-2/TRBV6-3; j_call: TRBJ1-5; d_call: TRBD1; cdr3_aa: CASSYSSSGGRQPQHF
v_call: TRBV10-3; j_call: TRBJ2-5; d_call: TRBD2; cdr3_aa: CAISGGLAGDAETQYF
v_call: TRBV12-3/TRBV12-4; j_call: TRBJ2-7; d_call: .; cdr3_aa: CASSEHYTYEQYF